This is a list of T cell receptor beta chains from one sample in a study of T-cell reconstitution after alpha-beta-depleted transplantation in children. TCRdb independently ran MiXCR on the PCR reads; one entry per CDR3 protein. There are more than 550,000 distinct CDR3 sequences in the sample; roughly a tenth occur only once, and roughly 3.9% lies in the top ten. The specimen was PBMCs from the stem cell graft donor, collected from the stem cell graft. These receptors came from a human donor who donated a stem cell graft to a child with acute myeloid leukemia. Both conserved end residues are part of each CDR3. The D gene is left open where the match is weak. Rows give clone size only sometimes, using once, few, many, or a class for an expanded clone.

J gene	D gene	V gene	clone size	CDR3 length	CDR3 protein	CDR3 DNA
TRBJ2-2	-	TRBV9	few	17	CASSVGLRQGYTGELFF	TGTGCCAGCAGCGTAGGGTTGCGTCAGGGCTACACCGGGGAGCTGTTTTTT
TRBJ2-2	-	TRBV12-3/TRBV12-4	-	15	CASSLRLDRTGELFF	TGTGCCAGCAGTTTACGACTAGATAGGACCGGGGAGCTGTTTTTT
TRBJ2-3	TRBD2	TRBV29-1	-	13	CSVTTSGTDTQYF	TGCAGCGTTACGACTAGCGGTACCGATACGCAGTATTTT
TRBJ1-5	-	TRBV20-1	few	13	CSAPRGAGQPQHF	TGCAGTGCTCCTCGCGGGGCGGGCCAGCCCCAGCATTTT
TRBJ1-6	-	TRBV5-5	few	14	CASRPQQDYSPLHF	TGTGCCAGCAGGCCGCAACAGGATTATTCACCCCTCCACTTT
TRBJ2-3	-	TRBV20-1	few	13	CSASINRAPSQYF	TGCAGTGCTAGCATCAACCGGGCCCCTAGCCAGTATTTT
TRBJ2-3	TRBD2	TRBV11-2	-	16	CASSQGTSGLTDTQYF	TGTGCCAGCAGCCAGGGGACTAGCGGACTTACAGATACGCAGTATTTT
TRBJ1-5	-	TRBV12-3/TRBV12-4	-	15	CASRLAGGVNQPQHF	TGTGCCAGCAGGCTGGCGGGCGGGGTCAATCAGCCCCAGCATTTT
TRBJ1-1	TRBD1	TRBV7-2	many	14	CASSLATGGTEAFF	TGTGCCAGCAGCTTAGCTACAGGGGGCACTGAAGCTTTCTTT
TRBJ2-5	-	TRBV29-1	many	15	CSVGGGIKAEETQYF	TGCAGCGTTGGAGGGGGGATTAAAGCCGAAGAGACCCAGTACTTC
TRBJ1-6	-	TRBV5-1	-	14	CASSAGTGASPLHF	TGCGCCAGCAGCGCTGGGACTGGAGCTTCACCCCTCCACTTT
TRBJ1-1	-	TRBV5-1	few	13	CASSFKVNTEAFF	TGCGCCAGCAGCTTCAAGGTCAACACTGAAGCTTTCTTT
TRBJ1-1	-	TRBV4-3	many	13	CASSLNEGTEAFF	TGCGCCAGCAGCCTTAACGAGGGGACTGAAGCTTTCTTT
TRBJ2-7	-	TRBV11-2	many	14	CASTRGAVNYEQYF	TGTGCCAGCACCCGGGGGGCCGTAAACTACGAGCAGTACTTC
TRBJ2-2	-	TRBV11-2	few	16	CASSLLGPGGTGELFF	TGTGCCAGCAGCTTACTTGGGCCAGGAGGGACCGGGGAGCTGTTTTTT
TRBJ2-2	TRBD2	TRBV12-3/TRBV12-4	many	17	CASSPSWRGERTGELFF	TGTGCCAGCAGTCCTTCCTGGCGGGGGGAGAGGACCGGGGAGCTGTTTTTT
TRBJ2-1	TRBD2	TRBV4-2	-	16	CASSQDPGLAGGEQFF	TGTGCCAGCAGCCAAGATCCGGGACTAGCGGGAGGTGAGCAGTTCTTC
TRBJ2-5	-	TRBV5-1	many	15	CASSLGPTLQETQYF	TGCGCCAGCAGCTTGGGGCCTACCCTCCAAGAGACCCAGTACTTC
TRBJ2-7	-	TRBV25-1	many	15	CASSDASRVSYEQYF	TGTGCCAGCAGTGACGCTTCACGGGTATCCTACGAGCAGTACTTC
TRBJ2-7	TRBD1	TRBV29-1	-	15	CSVEDNGQASGEQYF	TGCAGCGTTGAAGATAACGGACAGGCCTCGGGGGAGCAGTACTTC
TRBJ2-7	TRBD2	TRBV18	-	15	CASSPPGSGAYEQYF	TGTGCCAGCTCACCACCGGGCAGCGGGGCCTACGAGCAGTACTTC
TRBJ1-2	-	TRBV15	few	14	CATSRDGGGYGYTF	TGTGCCACCAGCAGAGATGGGGGAGGCTATGGCTACACCTTC
TRBJ2-7	-	TRBV7-2	-	16	CASSLVWSGKPYEQYF	TGTGCCAGCAGCTTAGTCTGGTCCGGGAAGCCCTACGAGCAGTACTTC
TRBJ2-2	-	TRBV7-9	many	16	CASSPPTRGNTGELFF	TGTGCCAGCAGCCCACCTACCAGGGGGAACACCGGGGAGCTGTTTTTT
TRBJ2-2	-	TRBV10-3	-	14	CAIKGGKGTGELFF	TGTGCCATCAAGGGGGGCAAGGGAACCGGGGAGCTGTTTTTT
TRBJ2-3	-	TRBV27	many	13	CASSRVVTDTQYF	TGTGCCAGCAGTAGGGTGGTCACAGATACGCAGTATTTT
TRBJ2-7	TRBD1	TRBV11-2	-	15	CASSLLWGQFYEQYF	TGTGCCAGCAGCTTACTGTGGGGACAGTTCTACGAGCAGTACTTC
TRBJ2-6	-	TRBV5-1	few	16	CASSSLGGLGANVLTF	TGCGCCAGCAGCTCCCTAGGGGGGCTAGGGGCCAACGTCCTGACTTTC
TRBJ2-3	TRBD2	TRBV4-3	many	18	CASSPKEGGRQDTDTQYF	TGCGCCAGCAGCCCGAAAGAGGGCGGGAGGCAGGACACAGATACGCAGTATTTT
TRBJ1-3	-	TRBV28	few	15	CASSPISSAGNTIYF	TGTGCCAGCAGCCCCATCTCGTCGGCTGGAAACACCATATATTTT
TRBJ2-5	-	TRBV7-2	-	15	CASSSQWGAGETQYF	TGTGCCAGCAGCTCCCAGTGGGGGGCAGGGGAGACCCAGTACTTC